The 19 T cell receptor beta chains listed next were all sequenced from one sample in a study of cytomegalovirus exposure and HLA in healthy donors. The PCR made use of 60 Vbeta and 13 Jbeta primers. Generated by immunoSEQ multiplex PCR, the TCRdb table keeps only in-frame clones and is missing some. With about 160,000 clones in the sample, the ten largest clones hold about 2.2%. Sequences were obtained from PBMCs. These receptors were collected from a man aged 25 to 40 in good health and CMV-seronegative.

The chain's CDR3 is CASGFVRDRSYEQYF. The DNA of the CDR3 is TGTGCTAGTGGTTTCGTCCGGGACAGATCCTACGAGCAGTACTTC. V usage is TRBV12-5 and J usage is TRBJ2-7, with 7 nucleotides matching TRBD1. J lost 1 base, V lost 3 bases, and 6 bases had no gene match. The CDR3 is 15 residues long. Germline V gene lookup returns CDR1 LGHNT and CDR2 FRNRAP.

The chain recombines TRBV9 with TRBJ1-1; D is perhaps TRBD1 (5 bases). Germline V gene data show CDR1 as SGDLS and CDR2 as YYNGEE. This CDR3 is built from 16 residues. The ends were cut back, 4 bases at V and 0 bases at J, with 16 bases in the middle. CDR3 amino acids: CASSIQMGDLNTEAFF. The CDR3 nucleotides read TGTGCCAGCAGCATACAAATGGGGGACTTGAACACTGAAGCTTTCTTT.

The CDR3 loop is CASSQLGPNEQFF. The CDR3 nucleotides read TGTGCCAGCAGCCAACTTGGCCCCAATGAGCAGTTCTTC. The chain employs TRBV4-2 and TRBJ2-1; D uncertain. The germline gives CDR1 LGHNA, CDR2 YNFKEQ. With 2 bases removed from V and 6 bases from J, the gap between germline ends came to 8 bases. The length of the CDR3 is 13 residues.

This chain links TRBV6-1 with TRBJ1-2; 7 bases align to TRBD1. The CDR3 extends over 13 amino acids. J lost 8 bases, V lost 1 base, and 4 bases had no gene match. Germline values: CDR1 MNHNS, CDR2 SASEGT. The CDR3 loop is CASSEGGGGGYTF. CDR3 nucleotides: TGTGCCAGCAGTGAAGGAGGGGGCGGCGGCTACACCTTC.

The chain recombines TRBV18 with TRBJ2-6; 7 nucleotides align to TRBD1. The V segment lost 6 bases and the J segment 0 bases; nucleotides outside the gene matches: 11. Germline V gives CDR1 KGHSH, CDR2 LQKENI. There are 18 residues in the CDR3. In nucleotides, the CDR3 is TGTGCCAGCTCGGCCAGGGGGAAGGCTAGCTCTGGGGCCAACGTCCTGACTTTC. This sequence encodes CASSARGKASSGANVLTF. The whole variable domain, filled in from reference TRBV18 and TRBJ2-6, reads NAGVMQNPRHLVRRRGQEARLRCSPMKGHSHVYWYRQLPEEGLKFMVYLQKENIIDESGMPKERFSAEFPKEGPSILRIQQVVRGDSAAYFCASSARGKASSGANVLTFGAGSRLTVL.

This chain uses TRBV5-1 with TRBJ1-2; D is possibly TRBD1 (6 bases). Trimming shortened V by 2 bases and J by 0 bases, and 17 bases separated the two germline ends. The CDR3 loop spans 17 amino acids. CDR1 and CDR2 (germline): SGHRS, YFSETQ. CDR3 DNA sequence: TGCGCCAGCAGCTTACCAAGAACCAGGGGCGCTAACTATGGCTACACCTTC. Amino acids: CASSLPRTRGANYGYTF.

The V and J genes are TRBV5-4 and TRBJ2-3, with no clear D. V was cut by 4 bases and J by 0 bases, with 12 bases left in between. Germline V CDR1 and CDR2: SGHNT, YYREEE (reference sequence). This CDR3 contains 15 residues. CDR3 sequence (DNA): TGTGCCAGCAGCGACCACAGAGCCAGCACAGATACGCAGTATTTT. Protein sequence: CASSDHRASTDTQYF. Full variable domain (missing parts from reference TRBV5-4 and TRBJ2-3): ETGVTQSPTHLIKTRGQQVTLRCSSQSGHNTVSWYQQALGQGPQFIFQYYREEENGRGNFPPRFSGLQFPNYSSELNVNALELDDSALYLCASSDHRASTDTQYFGPGTRLTVL.

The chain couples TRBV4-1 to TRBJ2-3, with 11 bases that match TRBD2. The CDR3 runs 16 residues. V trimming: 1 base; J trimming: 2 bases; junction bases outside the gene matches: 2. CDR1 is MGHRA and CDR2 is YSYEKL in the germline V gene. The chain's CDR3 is CASSQVLAGDTDTQYF. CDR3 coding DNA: TGCGCCAGCAGCCAAGTACTAGCGGGAGACACAGATACGCAGTATTTT.

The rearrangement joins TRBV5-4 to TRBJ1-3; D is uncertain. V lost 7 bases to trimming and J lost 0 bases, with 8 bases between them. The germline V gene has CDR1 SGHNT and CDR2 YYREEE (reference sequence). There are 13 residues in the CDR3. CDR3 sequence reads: CASFQSSGNTIYF. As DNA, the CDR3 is TGTGCCAGCTTCCAATCCTCTGGAAACACCATATATTTT.

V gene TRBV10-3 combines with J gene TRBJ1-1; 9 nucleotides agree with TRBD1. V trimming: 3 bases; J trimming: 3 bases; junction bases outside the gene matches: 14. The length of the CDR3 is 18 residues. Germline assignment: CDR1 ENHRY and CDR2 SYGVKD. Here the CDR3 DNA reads TGTGCCATCAGTGACCCTAATCGACAGGGGGAGGCCGACACTGAAGCTTTCTTT. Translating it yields CAISDPNRQGEADTEAFF.

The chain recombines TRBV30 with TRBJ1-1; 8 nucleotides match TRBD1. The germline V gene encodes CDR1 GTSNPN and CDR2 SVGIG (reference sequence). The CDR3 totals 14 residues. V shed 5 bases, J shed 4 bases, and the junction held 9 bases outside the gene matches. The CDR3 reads CAWETQGGGTEAFF. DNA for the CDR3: TGTGCCTGGGAAACACAGGGGGGAGGCACTGAAGCTTTCTTT. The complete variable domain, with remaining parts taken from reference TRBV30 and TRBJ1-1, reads SQTIHQWPATLVQPVGSPLSLECTVEGTSNPNLYWYRQAAGRGLQLLFYSVGIGQISSEVPQNLSASRPQDRQFILSSKKLLLSDSGFYLCAWETQGGGTEAFFGQGTRLTVV.

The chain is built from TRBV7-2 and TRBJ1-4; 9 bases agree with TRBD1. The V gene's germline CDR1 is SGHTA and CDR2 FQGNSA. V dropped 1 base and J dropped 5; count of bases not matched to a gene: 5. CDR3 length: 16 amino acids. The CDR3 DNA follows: TGTGCCAGCAGCTTAGGGGGACAGGGTGGAAATGAAAAACTGTTTTTT. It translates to CASSLGGQGGNEKLFF.

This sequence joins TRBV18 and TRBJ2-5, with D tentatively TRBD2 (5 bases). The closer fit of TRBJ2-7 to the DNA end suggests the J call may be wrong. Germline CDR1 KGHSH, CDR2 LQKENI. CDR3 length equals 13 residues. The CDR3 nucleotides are TGTGCCAGCTCACCCACCCCAGCGGCCGAGCAGTACTTC. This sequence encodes CASSPTPAAEQYF.

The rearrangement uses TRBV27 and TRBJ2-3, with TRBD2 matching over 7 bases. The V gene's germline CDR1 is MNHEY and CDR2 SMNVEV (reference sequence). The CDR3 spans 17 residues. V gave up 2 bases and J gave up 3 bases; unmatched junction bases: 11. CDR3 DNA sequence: TGTGCCAGCAGTTTAAGGAGCAGGCTAGCGGATACAGATACGCAGTATTTT. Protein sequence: CASSLRSRLADTDTQYF.

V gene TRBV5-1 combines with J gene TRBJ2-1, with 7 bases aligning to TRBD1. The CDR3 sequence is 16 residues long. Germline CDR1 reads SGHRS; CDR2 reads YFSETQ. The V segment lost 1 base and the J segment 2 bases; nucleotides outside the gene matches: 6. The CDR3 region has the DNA TGCGCCAGCAGCTTGACAGGGGATAGCACCTACAATGAGCAGTTCTTC. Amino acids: CASSLTGDSTYNEQFF. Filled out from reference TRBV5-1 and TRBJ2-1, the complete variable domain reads KAGVTQTPRYLIKTRGQQVTLSCSPISGHRSVSWYQQTPGQGLQFLFEYFSETQRNKGNFPGRFSGRQFSNSRSEMNVSTLELGDSALYLCASSLTGDSTYNEQFFGPGTRLTVL.

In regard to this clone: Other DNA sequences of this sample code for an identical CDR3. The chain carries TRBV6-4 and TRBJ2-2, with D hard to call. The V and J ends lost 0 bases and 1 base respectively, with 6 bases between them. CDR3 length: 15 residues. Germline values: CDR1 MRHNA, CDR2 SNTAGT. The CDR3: CASSDSAENTGELFF. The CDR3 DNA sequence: TGTGCCAGCAGTGACTCGGCCGAGAACACCGGGGAGCTGTTTTTT.

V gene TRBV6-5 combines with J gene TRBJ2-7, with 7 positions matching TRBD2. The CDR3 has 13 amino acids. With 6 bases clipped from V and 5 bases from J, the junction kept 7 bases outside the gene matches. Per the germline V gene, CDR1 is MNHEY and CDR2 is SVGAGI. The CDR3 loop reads CASRMWGGDEQYF. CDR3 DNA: TGTGCCAGCAGGATGTGGGGGGGGGACGAGCAGTACTTC.

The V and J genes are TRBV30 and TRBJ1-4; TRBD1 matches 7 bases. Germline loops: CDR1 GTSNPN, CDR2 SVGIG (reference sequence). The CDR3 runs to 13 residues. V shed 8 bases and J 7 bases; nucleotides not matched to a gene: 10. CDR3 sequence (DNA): TGTGCCCGCTCTGGGACAGCAACTGAAAAACTGTTTTTT. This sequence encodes CARSGTATEKLFF.

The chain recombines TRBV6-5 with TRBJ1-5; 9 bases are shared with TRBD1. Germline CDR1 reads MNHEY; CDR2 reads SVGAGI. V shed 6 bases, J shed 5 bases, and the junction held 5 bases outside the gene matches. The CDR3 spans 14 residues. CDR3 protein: CASRTGGKHQPQHF. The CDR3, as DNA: TGTGCCAGCAGGACAGGGGGTAAGCATCAGCCCCAGCATTTT.